This T cell receptor (beta chain) emerged from a study of blood T cells in healthy people across ages. Study outcomes and limitations: The study found more naive CD4+ cells and higher diversity in long-lived than aged donors. Changes in expanded clonotypes were possibly confounded, as the CMV status of donors was unknown.

Sample-barcoded 5' priming and a J-beta primer mix drove a second PCR of about 7 to 11 cycles. TCRdb re-derived calls from the 5' RACE reads in MiXCR, one entry per CDR3 protein. The sample lists fewer than 2,000,000 distinct CDR3 sequences; roughly 43% were seen once. The V end was cut by 4 bases, the J end by 3 bases, with 15 bases between. CDR1 is SQVTM, CDR2 ANQGSEA, per germline. The CDR3 runs 14 residues. This clonotype was observed a handful of times. Its antigen is unknown. The V call is TRBV29-1, the J call TRBJ1-2; D not resolved. This TCR was sampled from a human donor in good health. Sequencing was performed on blood. Here the CDR3 reads CSVAQSGSHYGYTF. The CDR3 coding sequence is TGCAGCGTTGCTCAGTCGGGCTCCCACTATGGCTACACCTTC. Full variable domain (rest looked up from reference TRBV29-1 and TRBJ1-2): SAVISQKPSRDICQRGTSLTIQCQVDSQVTMMFWYRQQPGQSLTLIATANQGSEATYESGFVIDKFPISRPNLTFSTLTVSNMSPEDSSIYLCSVAQSGSHYGYTFGSGTRLTVV.